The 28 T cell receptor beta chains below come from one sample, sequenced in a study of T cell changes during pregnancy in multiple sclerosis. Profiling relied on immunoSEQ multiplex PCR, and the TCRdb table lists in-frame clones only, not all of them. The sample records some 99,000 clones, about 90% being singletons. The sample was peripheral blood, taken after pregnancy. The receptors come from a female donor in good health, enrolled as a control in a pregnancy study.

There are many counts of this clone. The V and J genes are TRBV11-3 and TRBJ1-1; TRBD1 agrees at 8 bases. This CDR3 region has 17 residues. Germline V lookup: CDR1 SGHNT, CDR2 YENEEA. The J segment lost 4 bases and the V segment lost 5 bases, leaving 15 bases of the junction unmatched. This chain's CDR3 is CASSLGQGLKVGTEAFF. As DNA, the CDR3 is TGTGCCAGCAGCCTCGGACAGGGATTAAAGGTCGGCACTGAAGCTTTCTTT.

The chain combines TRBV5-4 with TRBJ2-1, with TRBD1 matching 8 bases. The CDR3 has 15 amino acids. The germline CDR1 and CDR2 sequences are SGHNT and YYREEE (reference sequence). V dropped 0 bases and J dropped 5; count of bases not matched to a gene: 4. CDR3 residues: CASSLDQGAHNEQFF. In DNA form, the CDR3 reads TGTGCCAGCAGCTTGGACCAGGGGGCCCACAATGAGCAGTTCTTC. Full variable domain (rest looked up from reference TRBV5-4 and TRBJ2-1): ETGVTQSPTHLIKTRGQQVTLRCSSQSGHNTVSWYQQALGQGPQFIFQYYREEENGRGNFPPRFSGLQFPNYSSELNVNALELDDSALYLCASSLDQGAHNEQFFGPGTRLTVL.

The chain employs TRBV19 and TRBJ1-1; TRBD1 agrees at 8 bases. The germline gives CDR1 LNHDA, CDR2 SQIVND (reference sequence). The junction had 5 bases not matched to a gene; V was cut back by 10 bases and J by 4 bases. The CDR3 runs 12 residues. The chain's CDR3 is CAITTGATEAFF. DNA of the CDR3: TGTGCCATCACGACAGGGGCCACTGAAGCTTTCTTT.

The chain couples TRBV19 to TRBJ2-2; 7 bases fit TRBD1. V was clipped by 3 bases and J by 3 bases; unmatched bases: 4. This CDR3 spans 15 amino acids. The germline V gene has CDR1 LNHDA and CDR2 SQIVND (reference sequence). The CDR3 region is CASSIRQGDTGELFF. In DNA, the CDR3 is TGTGCCAGTAGTATTAGGCAGGGGGACACCGGGGAGCTGTTTTTT.

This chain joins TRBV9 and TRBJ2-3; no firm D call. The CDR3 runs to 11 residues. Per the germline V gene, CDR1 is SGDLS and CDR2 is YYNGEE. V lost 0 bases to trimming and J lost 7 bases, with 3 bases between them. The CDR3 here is CASSVANTQYF. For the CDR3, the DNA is TGTGCCAGCAGCGTAGCAAATACGCAGTATTTT.

CDR3 nucleotide sequence: TGTGCCACCCAGGACAGGGACGATCAGCCCCAGCATTTT. The encoded protein is CATQDRDDQPQHF. The gene calls are TRBV6-6 and TRBJ1-5, with TRBD1 identical over 8 bases. The ends lost 10 bases at V and 5 bases at J; junction bases unmatched: 7. The germline V gene has CDR1 MNHNY and CDR2 SVGAGI (reference sequence). There are 13 residues in the CDR3.

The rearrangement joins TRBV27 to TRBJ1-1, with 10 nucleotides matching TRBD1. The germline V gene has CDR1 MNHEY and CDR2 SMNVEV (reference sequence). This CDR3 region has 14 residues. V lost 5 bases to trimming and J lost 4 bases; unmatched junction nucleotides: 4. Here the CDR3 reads CASSLRTGGTEAFF. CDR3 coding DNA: TGTGCCAGCAGTCTACGGACAGGGGGCACTGAAGCTTTCTTT.

CDR3 sequence: CASSFKDVTGVQPQHF. CDR3 in DNA: TGTGCCAGCAGTTTTAAGGATGTGACAGGGGTTCAGCCCCAGCATTTT. V usage is TRBV28 and J usage is TRBJ1-5; 8 positions match TRBD1. V was clipped by 3 bases and J by 6 bases; unmatched bases: 10. The CDR3 is 16 residues long. Germline CDR1 and CDR2: MDHEN and SYDVKM.

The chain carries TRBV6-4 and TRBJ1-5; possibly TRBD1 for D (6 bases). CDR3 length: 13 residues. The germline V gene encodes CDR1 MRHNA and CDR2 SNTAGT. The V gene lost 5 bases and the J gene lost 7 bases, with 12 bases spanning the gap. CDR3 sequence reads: CASSPGGHQPQHF. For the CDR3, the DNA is TGTGCCAGCAGTCCGGGGGGGCACCAGCCCCAGCATTTT.

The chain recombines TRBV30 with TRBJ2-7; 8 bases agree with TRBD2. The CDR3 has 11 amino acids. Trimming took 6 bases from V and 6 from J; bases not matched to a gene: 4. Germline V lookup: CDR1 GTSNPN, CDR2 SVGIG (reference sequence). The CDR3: CACTTSAEQYF. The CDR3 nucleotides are TGTGCCTGCACGACTAGCGCCGAGCAGTACTTC.

CDR3 in amino acids: CASSPLTGGMNTEAFF. In nucleotides, the CDR3 is TGTGCCAGCTCACCCCTGACAGGGGGCATGAACACTGAAGCTTTCTTT. This rearrangement joins TRBV18 to TRBJ1-1; 10 bases are shared with TRBD1. CDR3 length: 16 residues. Germline lookup yields CDR1 KGHSH and CDR2 LQKENI. Germline trimming cut 3 bases from V and 0 bases from J; bases unmatched to any gene: 4.

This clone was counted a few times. In nucleotides, the CDR3 is TGTGCCAGCAGCGTAGGGAGGGCGGGGGTAGAAGCTTTCTTT. Its protein is CASSVGRAGVEAFF. The rearrangement uses TRBV9 and TRBJ1-1, with D possibly matching TRBD1 (5 bases). The CDR3 totals 14 residues. Trimming removed 0 bases at V and 8 bases at J, with 14 bases between. Germline loops: CDR1 SGDLS, CDR2 YYNGEE.

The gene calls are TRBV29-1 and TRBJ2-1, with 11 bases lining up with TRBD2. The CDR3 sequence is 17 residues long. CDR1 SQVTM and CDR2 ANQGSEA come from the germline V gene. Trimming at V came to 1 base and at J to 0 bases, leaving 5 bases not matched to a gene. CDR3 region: CSVEGLAGGYSYNEQFF. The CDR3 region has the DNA TGCAGCGTTGAAGGCCTAGCGGGGGGATACTCCTACAATGAGCAGTTCTTC.

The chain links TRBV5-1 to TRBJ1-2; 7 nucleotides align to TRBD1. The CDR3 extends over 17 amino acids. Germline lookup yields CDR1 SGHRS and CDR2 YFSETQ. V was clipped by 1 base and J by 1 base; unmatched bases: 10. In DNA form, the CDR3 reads TGCGCCAGCAGCTTGTCTCACAGGGGTCGTAGTAACTATGGCTACACCTTC. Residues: CASSLSHRGRSNYGYTF.

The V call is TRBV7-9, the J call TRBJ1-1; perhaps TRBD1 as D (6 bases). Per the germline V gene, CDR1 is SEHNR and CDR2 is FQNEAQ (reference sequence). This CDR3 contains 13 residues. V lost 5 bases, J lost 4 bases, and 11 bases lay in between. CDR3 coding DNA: TGTGCCAGCAGCCCACGGGGGGCCACTGAAGCTTTCTTT. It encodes CASSPRGATEAFF.

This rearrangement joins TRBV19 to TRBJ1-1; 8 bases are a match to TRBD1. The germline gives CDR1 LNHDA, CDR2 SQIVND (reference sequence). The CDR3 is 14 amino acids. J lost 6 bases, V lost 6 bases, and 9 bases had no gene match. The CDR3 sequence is CASSPLDREAEAFF. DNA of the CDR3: TGTGCCAGTAGCCCTTTGGACAGGGAGGCTGAAGCTTTCTTT. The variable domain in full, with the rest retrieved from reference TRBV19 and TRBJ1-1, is DGGITQSPKYLFRKEGQNVTLSCEQNLNHDAMYWYRQDPGQGLRLIYYSQIVNDFQKGDIAEGYSVSREKKESFPLTVTSAQKNPTAFYLCASSPLDREAEAFFGQGTRLTVV.

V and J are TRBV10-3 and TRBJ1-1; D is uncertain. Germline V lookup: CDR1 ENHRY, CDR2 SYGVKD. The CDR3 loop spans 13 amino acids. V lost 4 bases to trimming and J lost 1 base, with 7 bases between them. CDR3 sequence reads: CAISGAWNTEAFF. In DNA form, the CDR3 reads TGTGCCATCAGTGGGGCTTGGAACACTGAAGCTTTCTTT.

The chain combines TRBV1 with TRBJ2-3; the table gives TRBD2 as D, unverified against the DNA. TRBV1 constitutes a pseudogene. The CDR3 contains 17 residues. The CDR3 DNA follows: TGCACCAGCAGCCAAGAGGATAGCGGGGGGGCCACAGATACGCAGTATTTT. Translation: CTSSQEDSGGATDTQYF.

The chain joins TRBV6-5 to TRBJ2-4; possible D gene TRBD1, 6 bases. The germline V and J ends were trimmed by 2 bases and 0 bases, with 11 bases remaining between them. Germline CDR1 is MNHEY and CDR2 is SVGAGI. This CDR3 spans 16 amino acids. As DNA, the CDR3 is TGTGCCAGCAGTTACGACAGGAACATAGCCAAAAACATTCAGTACTTC. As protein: CASSYDRNIAKNIQYF.

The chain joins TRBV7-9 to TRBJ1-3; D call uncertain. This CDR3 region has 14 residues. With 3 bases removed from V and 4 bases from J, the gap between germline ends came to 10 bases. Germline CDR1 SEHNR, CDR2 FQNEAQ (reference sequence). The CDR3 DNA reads TGTGCCAGCAGCTTTTCCGTGTCCGGAAACACCATATATTTT. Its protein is CASSFSVSGNTIYF.

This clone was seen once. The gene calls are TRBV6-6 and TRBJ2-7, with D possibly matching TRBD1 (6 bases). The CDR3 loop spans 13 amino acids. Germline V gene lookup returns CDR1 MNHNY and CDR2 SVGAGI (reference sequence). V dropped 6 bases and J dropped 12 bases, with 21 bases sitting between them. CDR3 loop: CASSPSRGSKGYF. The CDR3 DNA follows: TGTGCCAGCAGCCCCTCAAGGGGGTCGAAGGGGTACTTC.

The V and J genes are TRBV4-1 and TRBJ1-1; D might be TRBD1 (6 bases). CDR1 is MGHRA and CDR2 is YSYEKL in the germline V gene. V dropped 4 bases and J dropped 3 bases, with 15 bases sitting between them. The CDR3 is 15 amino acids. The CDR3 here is CASSRGPAGDTEAFF. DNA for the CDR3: TGCGCCAGCAGCCGAGGACCGGCAGGGGACACTGAAGCTTTCTTT.

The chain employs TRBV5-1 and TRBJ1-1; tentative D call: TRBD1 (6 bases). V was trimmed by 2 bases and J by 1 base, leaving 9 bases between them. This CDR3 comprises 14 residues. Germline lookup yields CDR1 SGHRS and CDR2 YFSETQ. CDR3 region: CASSLRDKNTEAFF. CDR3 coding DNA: TGCGCCAGCAGCTTACGGGACAAGAACACTGAAGCTTTCTTT.

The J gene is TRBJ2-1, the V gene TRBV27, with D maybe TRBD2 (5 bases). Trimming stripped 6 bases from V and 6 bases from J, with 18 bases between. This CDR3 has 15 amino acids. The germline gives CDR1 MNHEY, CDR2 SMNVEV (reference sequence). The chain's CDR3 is CASRSSLAGGNEQFF. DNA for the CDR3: TGTGCCAGCAGAAGTAGCCTAGCCGGAGGCAATGAGCAGTTCTTC.

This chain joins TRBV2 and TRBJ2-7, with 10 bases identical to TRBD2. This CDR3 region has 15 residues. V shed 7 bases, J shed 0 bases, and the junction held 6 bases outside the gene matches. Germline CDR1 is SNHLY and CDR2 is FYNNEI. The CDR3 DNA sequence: TGTGCCAGCAAGCCACTAGCGGGGAGCTCCTACGAGCAGTACTTC. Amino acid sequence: CASKPLAGSSYEQYF. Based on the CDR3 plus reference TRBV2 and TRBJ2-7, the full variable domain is EPEVTQTPSHQVTQMGQEVILRCVPISNHLYFYWYRQILGQKVEFLVSFYNNEISEKSEIFDDQFSVERPDGSNFTLKIRSTKLEDSAMYFCASKPLAGSSYEQYFGPGTRLTVT.

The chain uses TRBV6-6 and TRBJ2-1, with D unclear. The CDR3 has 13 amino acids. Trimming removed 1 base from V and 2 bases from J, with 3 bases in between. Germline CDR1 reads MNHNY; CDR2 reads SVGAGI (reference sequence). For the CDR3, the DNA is TGTGCCAGCAGTTACTTCACCTACAATGAGCAGTTCTTC. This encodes CASSYFTYNEQFF.

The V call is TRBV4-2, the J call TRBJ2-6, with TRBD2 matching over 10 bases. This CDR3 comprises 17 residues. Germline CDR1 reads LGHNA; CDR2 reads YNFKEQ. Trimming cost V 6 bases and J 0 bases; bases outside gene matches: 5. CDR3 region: CASRPSGSSSGANVLTF. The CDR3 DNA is TGTGCCAGCAGACCTAGCGGGAGCTCCTCTGGGGCCAACGTCCTGACTTTC.

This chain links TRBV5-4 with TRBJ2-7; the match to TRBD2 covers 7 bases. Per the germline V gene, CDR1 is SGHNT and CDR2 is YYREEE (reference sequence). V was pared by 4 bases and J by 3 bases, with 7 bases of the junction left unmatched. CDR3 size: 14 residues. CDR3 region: CASSPAAGNYEQYF. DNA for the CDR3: TGTGCCAGCAGCCCTGCAGCGGGGAACTACGAGCAGTACTTC.